This T cell receptor (beta chain) came from a study of PD-L1 blockade in urothelial cancer. Stated time point: pretreatment peripheral blood. Patients were diagnosed with urothelial carcinoma, either locally advanced or metastatic. The CDR3 loop spans 14 amino acids. Germline V gene lookup returns CDR1 SGHDT and CDR2 YYEEEE. V was pared by 5 bases and J by 2 bases, with 12 bases between. TCRdb's table, derived via immunoSEQ multiplex PCR, lists solely in-frame clones and lacks some. This sample carries approximately 100,000 clones, 89% of them seen once, and the ten largest clones take 0.97%. This TCR derives from a woman of 80 years or more with urothelial cancer. V is TRBV5-6 and J is TRBJ2-3; unclear D gene. The input for sequencing was PBMCs, taken around atezolizumab (anti-PD-L1) treatment. CDR3 sequence (DNA): TGTGCCAGCAGTTTTGGCACCGACACAGATACGCAGTATTTT. Translated, it gives CASSFGTDTDTQYF.